Below are 28 T cell receptor beta chains sequenced from a single sample in a study of type 1 regulatory T cells. The antigens these receptors bind are not known. Study-wide points: Compared with non-Tr1 cells, Tr1 cells showed a narrower TCR repertoire.

TCRdb passed the reads through MiXCR, listing each CDR3 protein once. This table holds fewer than 80,000 distinct CDR3 sequences, around 20% found once. Source material: cultured type 1 regulatory T (Tr1) cells, either the whole culture or a sorted fraction (not recorded which). These receptors were taken from a human donor in good health.

The table lists this clonotype with a few counts. The rearrangement joins TRBV9 to TRBJ2-5; D ambiguous. The length of the CDR3 is 14 residues. V lost 2 bases to trimming and J lost 4 bases, with 12 bases between them. The germline V gene has CDR1 SGDLS and CDR2 YYNGEE. The CDR3 DNA is TGTGCCAGCAGCGTCGTTCCTCTTGGAGAGACCCAGTACTTC. Protein product: CASSVVPLGETQYF.

Concerning this clonotype itself: This may stem from a read error, because a much larger clone lies one nucleotide away. V gene TRBV3-1 combines with J gene TRBJ2-1; TRBD1 or TRBD2 may be the D gene (5 bases each). Trimming took 4 bases from V and 10 from J, leaving 17 bases between them. Germline CDR1 and CDR2: LGHDT and YNNKEL (reference sequence). This CDR3 contains 14 residues. The DNA of the CDR3 is TGTGCCAGCAGCCGGGACGGTGGCGGTTACGAGCAGTTCTTC. Protein product: CASSRDGGGYEQFF.

The chain combines TRBV29-1 with TRBJ1-3, with D hard to call. V lost 5 bases to trimming and J lost 1 base, with 9 bases between them. This CDR3 is 13 amino acids long. From germline, CDR1 is SQVTM and CDR2 ANQGSEA. CDR3 in amino acids: CSVLLESGNTIYF. The CDR3 nucleotides are TGCAGCGTTTTGTTGGAATCTGGAAACACCATATATTTT. The full variable domain, completed using reference TRBV29-1 and TRBJ1-3, is SAVISQKPSRDICQRGTSLTIQCQVDSQVTMMFWYRQQPGQSLTLIATANQGSEATYESGFVIDKFPISRPNLTFSTLTVSNMSPEDSSIYLCSVLLESGNTIYFGEGSWLTVV.

This clonotype occurred a few times. The V and J genes are TRBV12-3 or TRBV12-4 and TRBJ2-4; TRBD1 aligns across 7 bases. The CDR3 totals 15 residues. V dropped 5 bases and J dropped 0; count of bases not matched to a gene: 4. CDR3 nucleotide sequence: TGTGCCAGCAGTAGGGGGCCTCGAGCCAAAAACATTCAGTACTTC. It yields the protein CASSRGPRAKNIQYF.

This clonotype has a count of ten or more. The genes are TRBV5-1 and TRBJ2-2, with D hard to call. Germline V gene lookup returns CDR1 SGHRS and CDR2 YFSETQ. V lost 3 bases, J lost 6 bases, and 9 bases lay in between. The CDR3 spans 13 residues. The CDR3 region is CASSSGLPGELFF. CDR3 nucleotides: TGCGCCAGCAGCTCGGGCCTCCCCGGGGAGCTGTTTTTT.

The chain joins TRBV5-7 to TRBJ1-4; no clear D. TRBV5-7 is reported as an ORF; its role is uncertain. Trimming shortened V by 4 bases and J by 10 bases, and 17 bases separated the two germline ends. The length of the CDR3 is 14 residues. CDR3 bases: TGTGCCAGCAGCCCACCCCGAGAGAACGGAAAACTGTTTTTT. Translating it yields CASSPPRENGKLFF.

This clonotype is labeled as large (0.1 to 1%). CDR3 amino acids: CAISATASYEQYF. DNA for the CDR3: TGTGCCATCAGTGCAACAGCATCCTACGAGCAGTACTTC. V and J are TRBV10-3 and TRBJ2-7; the D is unclear. The length of the CDR3 is 13 residues. V was shortened by 4 bases and J by 1 base, with 8 bases between the two germline ends. Per germline, CDR1 ENHRY and CDR2 SYGVKD.

The J gene is TRBJ2-7, the V gene TRBV5-6; TRBD1 might be the D (6 bases). Germline CDR1 is SGHDT and CDR2 is YYEEEE. The CDR3 totals 12 residues. V was clipped by 4 bases and J by 3 bases, with 8 bases between them. This CDR3 is CASSEGGYEQYF. The CDR3 DNA reads as TGTGCCAGCAGCGAAGGGGGCTACGAGCAGTACTTC.

The J gene is TRBJ2-1, the V gene TRBV7-6; a possible D gene is TRBD2 (5 bases). The V end lost 5 bases, the J end lost 7 bases, and 21 bases lay between the germline ends. The germline gives CDR1 SGHVS, CDR2 FNYEAQ. The CDR3 has 16 residues. The CDR3 sequence: CASSQEMGGRGNEQFF. The DNA for the CDR3 is TGTGCCAGCAGCCAAGAAATGGGCGGCCGGGGAAATGAGCAGTTCTTC.

There are many counts of this clonotype. The CDR3 coding sequence is TGCAGTGCTACCCTAGCGGGAGTCGCCGAGCAGTACTTC. Amino acid sequence: CSATLAGVAEQYF. The rearrangement joins TRBV20-1 to TRBJ2-7; 10 bases map to TRBD2. Germline assignment: CDR1 DFQATT and CDR2 SNEGSKA (reference sequence). The CDR3 totals 13 residues. V lost 4 bases and J lost 6; bases outside the gene matches: 6.

This clonotype was seen a handful of times. The V call is TRBV19, the J call TRBJ2-4; 9 nucleotides agree with TRBD1. The CDR3 extends over 12 amino acids. Germline V gene sequence: CDR1 LNHDA, CDR2 SQIVND (reference sequence). V lost 8 bases, J lost 8 bases, and 4 bases stayed unmatched. The CDR3 DNA follows: TGTGCCAGTCAGGGACAGGGAGACATTCAGTACTTC. Protein product: CASQGQGDIQYF.

The table lists this clonotype with a few counts. This chain uses TRBV30 with TRBJ2-1; 13 nucleotides agree with TRBD2. CDR1 is GTSNPN and CDR2 is SVGIG in the germline V gene (reference sequence). This CDR3 spans 14 amino acids. V lost 2 bases and J lost 15; bases outside the gene matches: 10. The CDR3 protein is CAWSKGLAGKGLFF. The CDR3 region has the DNA TGTGCCTGGAGTAAGGGACTAGCGGGAAAGGGGCTGTTCTTC. The full variable domain, its missing parts supplied by reference TRBV30 and TRBJ2-1, is SQTIHQWPATLVQPVGSPLSLECTVEGTSNPNLYWYRQAAGRGLQLLFYSVGIGQISSEVPQNLSASRPQDRQFILSSKKLLLSDSGFYLCAWSKGLAGKGLFFGPGTRLTVL.

This clonotype has a single count. The junction shows a germline mismatch at one end, possibly a read error. The chain recombines TRBV28 with TRBJ2-7; D possibly corresponds to TRBD1 (5 bases). The CDR3 covers 11 residues. Germline assignment: CDR1 MDHEN and CDR2 SYDVKM. The CDR3 reads CASGQIYKQYF. For the CDR3, the DNA is TGTGCCAGCGGACAAATCTACAAGCAGTACTTC.

This clonotype was found a few times. This chain joins TRBV5-4 and TRBJ2-7; D might be TRBD2 (5 bases). This CDR3 is 12 amino acids long. V lost 4 bases to trimming and J lost 12 bases, with 17 bases between them. CDR1 and CDR2 from the germline V gene are SGHNT and YYREEE (reference sequence). The CDR3 DNA follows: TGTGCCAGCAGCCACGAACGGGAACGCATGTACTTC. Translated: CASSHERERMYF.

The V and J genes are TRBV15 and TRBJ2-1; 11 bases fit TRBD2. This CDR3 has 17 amino acids. V shed 5 bases and J 8 bases; nucleotides not matched to a gene: 14. Germline V gene sequence: CDR1 LNHNV, CDR2 YYDKDF (reference sequence). CDR3 in amino acids: CATSGYQGTSGSDEQFF. As DNA, the CDR3 is TGTGCCACCAGCGGCTATCAGGGAACTAGCGGGAGCGATGAGCAGTTCTTC.

The V and J genes are TRBV6-5 and TRBJ2-3; 7 positions agree with TRBD2. The CDR3 has 15 amino acids. Germline V gene data show CDR1 as MNHEY and CDR2 as SVGAGI. The J segment lost 7 bases and the V segment lost 6 bases, leaving 13 bases of the junction unmatched. CDR3: CASSQTAPGGNTQYF. CDR3 sequence (DNA): TGTGCCAGCAGCCAGACCGCCCCGGGAGGAAATACGCAGTATTTT.

The sample holds many counts of this clonotype. The chain recombines TRBV7-2 with TRBJ2-3; 7 bases are a match to TRBD1. Germline V lookup: CDR1 SGHTA, CDR2 FQGNSA. The CDR3 length is 16 residues. J was trimmed by 2 bases and V by 4 bases; bases with no gene match: 9. The CDR3 coding sequence is TGTGCCAGCAGCTCCAATCCCGGGACAGTCACAGATACGCAGTATTTT. Translation gives CASSSNPGTVTDTQYF. Full variable domain (remainder filled in from reference TRBV7-2 and TRBJ2-3): GAGVSQSPSNKVTEKGKDVELRCDPISGHTALYWYRQSLGQGLEFLIYFQGNSAPDKSGLPSDRFSAERTGGSVSTLTIQRTQQEDSAVYLCASSSNPGTVTDTQYFGPGTRLTVL.

The rearrangement uses TRBV18 and TRBJ2-5; D unclear. Germline V lookup: CDR1 KGHSH, CDR2 LQKENI. The CDR3 has 12 amino acids. V was pared by 3 bases and J by 2 bases, with 4 bases between. CDR3 sequence reads: CASSPTQETQYF. Written as DNA, the CDR3 is TGTGCCAGCTCACCGACTCAAGAGACCCAGTACTTC.

This clonotype was seen a few times. This CDR3 is CASSLEGAASDTQYF. CDR3 in DNA: TGTGCCAGCAGCTTAGAAGGGGCAGCTTCAGATACGCAGTATTTT. The J gene is TRBJ2-3, the V gene TRBV7-2; D might be TRBD1 (5 bases). V was clipped by 1 base and J by 4 bases, with 12 bases between them. Germline V gene lookup returns CDR1 SGHTA and CDR2 FQGNSA. This CDR3 comprises 15 residues.

V gene TRBV5-1 combines with J gene TRBJ2-1; D remains unclear. From germline, CDR1 is SGHRS and CDR2 YFSETQ. The V end lost 4 bases, the J end lost 7 bases, and 12 bases lay between the germline ends. The CDR3 loop spans 13 amino acids. This CDR3 is CASSDSVRNEQFF. The CDR3 region has the DNA TGCGCCAGCAGCGACTCGGTCAGGAATGAGCAGTTCTTC. The whole variable domain, remainder taken from reference TRBV5-1 and TRBJ2-1, is KAGVTQTPRYLIKTRGQQVTLSCSPISGHRSVSWYQQTPGQGLQFLFEYFSETQRNKGNFPGRFSGRQFSNSRSEMNVSTLELGDSALYLCASSDSVRNEQFFGPGTRLTVL.

The gene calls are TRBV6-6 and TRBJ1-2, with 10 bases lining up with TRBD1. V shed 6 bases, J shed 0 bases, and the junction held 7 bases outside the gene matches. Germline-derived CDR1 and CDR2 are MNHNY and SVGAGI (reference sequence). CDR3 length: 16 residues. Here the CDR3 DNA reads TGTGCCAGCAGCAGGACAGGGGGAGAAGCTAACTATGGCTACACCTTC. It codes for CASSRTGGEANYGYTF.

This chain connects TRBV7-8 to TRBJ2-1; the match to TRBD2 covers 7 bases. With 5 bases clipped from V and 5 bases from J, the junction kept 9 bases outside the gene matches. The CDR3 totals 15 residues. The germline V gene encodes CDR1 SGHVS and CDR2 FQNEAQ. The CDR3 here is CASSTRLAGDNEQFF. CDR3 coding DNA: TGTGCCAGCAGCACGCGACTAGCTGGGGACAATGAGCAGTTCTTC.

This clonotype was seen a few times. This sequence joins TRBV5-1 and TRBJ2-1; TRBD2 agrees at 11 bases. With V trimmed by 0 bases and J by 8 bases, 7 bases remained unmatched. The CDR3 is 16 residues long. The germline gives CDR1 SGHRS, CDR2 YFSETQ. The CDR3 DNA follows: TGCGCCAGCAGCTTGGGACCGACTAGCGGGAAGGATGAGCAGTTCTTC. Translation gives CASSLGPTSGKDEQFF. The full variable domain, in which reference TRBV5-1 and TRBJ2-1 provide the parts outside the CDR3, is KAGVTQTPRYLIKTRGQQVTLSCSPISGHRSVSWYQQTPGQGLQFLFEYFSETQRNKGNFPGRFSGRQFSNSRSEMNVSTLELGDSALYLCASSLGPTSGKDEQFFGPGTRLTVL.

This clonotype was counted at least ten times. J is TRBJ2-7 and V is TRBV5-5; D not resolved. Trimming took off 0 bases at V and 2 bases at J, with 9 bases between the two ends. CDR3 size: 14 residues. The germline CDR1 and CDR2 sequences are SGHKS and YYEKEE (reference sequence). As DNA, the CDR3 is TGTGCCAGCAGCTTGGGTAGGGCGACCTACGAGCAGTACTTC. Translating it yields CASSLGRATYEQYF.

In its sample, this clonotype was seen many times. The chain employs TRBV7-6 and TRBJ2-7; TRBD2 might be the D (5 bases). CDR3 length equals 12 residues. Trimming pared 4 bases from V and 5 bases from J, leaving 9 bases between. Germline V gives CDR1 SGHVS, CDR2 FNYEAQ. The CDR3 is CASSSGKNEQYF. The CDR3, as DNA: TGTGCCAGCAGCTCGGGGAAAAACGAGCAGTACTTC.

This clonotype is medium-sized (0.01 to 0.1%) in the sample. This sequence joins TRBV5-1 and TRBJ2-1, with D perhaps matching TRBD1 or TRBD2 (6 bases each). CDR1 is SGHRS and CDR2 is YFSETQ in the germline V gene. V was clipped by 4 bases and J by 10 bases, with 21 bases between them. This CDR3 has 15 amino acids. CDR3 residues: CASSGRTGSGAEQFF. Here the CDR3 DNA reads TGCGCCAGCAGCGGGAGGACTGGTTCAGGGGCCGAGCAGTTCTTC. Full variable domain (missing parts from reference TRBV5-1 and TRBJ2-1): KAGVTQTPRYLIKTRGQQVTLSCSPISGHRSVSWYQQTPGQGLQFLFEYFSETQRNKGNFPGRFSGRQFSNSRSEMNVSTLELGDSALYLCASSGRTGSGAEQFFGPGTRLTVL.

This clonotype has more than one count but fewer than ten. V gene TRBV7-2 combines with J gene TRBJ2-5; the D gene is possibly TRBD2 (6 bases). Looked up from germline, CDR1 is SGHTA and CDR2 is FQGNSA. V shed 3 bases and J shed 5 bases, with 16 bases lying between them. The CDR3 totals 15 residues. The CDR3 nucleotides read TGTGCCAGCAGCTTCCAAGCGGGCCTAGGGGAGACCCAGTACTTC. Amino acids: CASSFQAGLGETQYF.

This chain links TRBV29-1 with TRBJ2-1, with 7 bases fitting TRBD2. Per the germline V gene, CDR1 is SQVTM and CDR2 is ANQGSEA. This CDR3 is built from 16 residues. The ends lost 4 bases at V and 2 bases at J; junction bases unmatched: 11. CDR3 in amino acids: CSVASGAGTTYNEQFF. The CDR3 bases are TGCAGCGTTGCGTCGGGTGCCGGGACTACCTACAATGAGCAGTTCTTC.